Included here is one T cell receptor beta chain sequence, with context. Its antigen is as yet unknown. This CDR3 is 16 amino acids long. J was trimmed by 2 bases and V by 3 bases; bases with no gene match: 11. Germline assignment: CDR1 GTSNPN and CDR2 SVGIG (reference sequence). Extraction and reverse transcription of RNA yielded cDNA as the sequencing template. TCRdb keeps only in-frame clones here, not all; method: immunoSEQ multiplex PCR. The sample lists under 350,000 clones, more than 45% occurring once. These data belong to a study of CD8+ T cells in alopecia areata. The study's findings and limits: Sequence data from scalp samples additionally include resident alphabeta T cells of normal skin. Because of a solitary nonresponder, the connection of baseline CD8+ expansion to response stays uncertain.

Treatment: oral pan-JAK inhibitor, 5-10 mg twice daily. Source: CD4+ T cells sorted from blood, taken at week 24, from a patient treated with tofacitinib. The rearrangement uses TRBV30 and TRBJ2-7; 9 positions agree with TRBD1. The sequence was obtained from a human donor with alopecia areata. The CDR3 here is CAWSGQTGGKAYEQYF. The CDR3, as DNA: TGTGCCTGGAGCGGCCAGACAGGGGGAAAGGCCTACGAGCAGTACTTC.